These 25 T cell receptor beta chains share one sample of origin, sequenced in a study of T-cell reconstitution after alpha-beta-depleted transplantation in children (dated by TCRdb to about 2016). The library was prepared using PCR. Instrument used: Illumina HiSeq 2500. Molecular barcoding was employed in the preparation of TCR libraries, with unique molecular identifiers being used to normalize TCRbeta repertoire quantification. The public reads were run again by TCRdb, first through fastp at Q25 and then through MiXCR, and only productive beta chains were kept. Each record represents a unique CDR3 protein, reported with the most common genes and DNA among its rows. In this sample the table shows over 200,000 distinct CDR3 sequences, 8% to 9.5% of which occur a single time. The ten most abundant clones make up around 6% of the sample. The sample in question was PBMCs from the stem cell graft donor, obtained from the stem cell graft. These receptors originate from a human donor who donated a stem cell graft to a child with acute lymphoblastic leukemia.

This clonotype was observed many times. The V gene is TRBV10-3, the J gene TRBJ1-5; D call uncertain. V lost 6 bases to trimming and J lost 4 bases, with 16 bases between them. Per the germline V gene, CDR1 is ENHRY and CDR2 is SYGVKD. This CDR3 contains 15 residues. The CDR3 protein is CAIRHSDGGNQPQHF. The CDR3 bases are TGTGCCATCAGACACTCCGACGGAGGTAATCAGCCCCAGCATTTT.

The chain combines TRBV6-5 with TRBJ1-4; a possible D gene is TRBD1 (6 bases). With 5 bases removed from V and 5 bases from J, the gap between germline ends came to 12 bases. Germline V gene sequence: CDR1 MNHEY, CDR2 SVGAGI. The length of the CDR3 is 14 residues. The CDR3 DNA reads as TGTGCCAGCAGTCCCAATGGGGGCAATGAAAAACTGTTTTTT. Amino acids: CASSPNGGNEKLFF.

Many counts were recorded for this clonotype. The chain has TRBV6-2 or TRBV6-3 and TRBJ1-5; possibly TRBD1 for D (6 bases). The CDR3 has 14 amino acids. In germline, CDR1 is MNHEY, CDR2 SVGEGT. The ends were cut back, 2 bases at V and 3 bases at J, with 8 bases in the middle. The chain's CDR3 is CASSYGQLNQPQHF. CDR3 bases: TGTGCCAGCAGTTACGGACAGCTCAATCAGCCCCAGCATTTT.

This clonotype turned up a few times. The gene calls are TRBV5-8 and TRBJ1-2; unclear D gene. The CDR3 covers 12 residues. From germline, CDR1 is SGHTS and CDR2 YDEGEE. With 1 base removed from V and 5 bases from J, the gap between germline ends came to 6 bases. The CDR3 sequence is CASSLLKYGYTF. The CDR3 DNA sequence: TGTGCCAGCAGCTTGCTGAAATATGGCTACACCTTC.

The chain recombines TRBV12-3 or TRBV12-4 with TRBJ2-3, with TRBD1 matching over 8 bases. J gave up 4 bases and V 5 bases, and 11 bases lay outside the gene matches. There are 16 residues in the CDR3. The CDR3 loop reads CASSLVRGQDSDTQYF. The CDR3 DNA sequence: TGTGCCAGCAGTCTTGTCAGGGGGCAGGACTCAGATACGCAGTATTTT.

V gene TRBV7-2 combines with J gene TRBJ2-1; TRBD2 is a possible D gene (6 bases). There are 13 residues in the CDR3. V lost 3 bases to trimming and J lost 9 bases, with 12 bases between them. Per the germline V gene, CDR1 is SGHTA and CDR2 is FQGNSA. This CDR3 is CASSFPRRGEQFF. CDR3 DNA: TGTGCCAGCAGCTTCCCCAGGAGGGGTGAGCAGTTCTTC.

The DNA of the CDR3 is TGTGCCAGCAGCTTACTCCAACTAGCGGAAACCTACAATGAGCAGTTCTTC. Amino acid sequence: CASSLLQLAETYNEQFF. The V call is TRBV7-9, the J call TRBJ2-1; 8 bases map to TRBD2. Germline-derived CDR1 and CDR2 are SEHNR and FQNEAQ (reference sequence). The CDR3 is 17 amino acids. The V and J ends lost 2 bases and 2 bases, in that order; junction bases with no gene match: 8.

The chain recombines TRBV7-8 with TRBJ2-2, with D possibly being TRBD1 (5 bases). Germline V CDR1 and CDR2: SGHVS, FQNEAQ. V was clipped by 4 bases and J by 5 bases, with 23 bases between them. The CDR3 covers 18 residues. As DNA, the CDR3 is TGTGCCAGCAGCTCGTCGACAGTTGGGTTGGGAAAAACCGGGGAGCTGTTTTTT. It specifies CASSSSTVGLGKTGELFF.

This clonotype was recorded at least ten times. The chain has TRBV5-1 and TRBJ1-5, with a possible D match to TRBD1 (6 bases). V was shortened by 1 base and J by 5 bases, with 10 bases between the two germline ends. The CDR3 sequence is 14 residues long. Germline CDR1 is SGHRS and CDR2 is YFSETQ. The DNA of the CDR3 is TGCGCCAGCAGCTTGCTGCCAGGGGATCAGCCCCAGCATTTT. Translation gives CASSLLPGDQPQHF.

The sample holds a few counts of this clonotype. J is TRBJ2-5 and V is TRBV20-1; 13 nucleotides match TRBD2. Germline V gene sequence: CDR1 DFQATT, CDR2 SNEGSKA (reference sequence). V gave up 1 base and J gave up 7 bases; unmatched junction bases: 6. The CDR3 runs to 15 residues. CDR3 sequence (DNA): TGCAGTGCTAGAGTCGGGACTAGCGGGGATGGGACCCAGTACTTC. Translation gives CSARVGTSGDGTQYF.

The chain uses TRBV6-2 or TRBV6-3 and TRBJ1-1; D gene uncertain. Per germline, CDR1 MNHEY and CDR2 SVGEGT. V was clipped by 6 bases and J by 2 bases, with 13 bases between them. There are 14 residues in the CDR3. In DNA, the CDR3 is TGTGCCAGCAGCAAGGAGGGAGGCAACACTGAAGCTTTCTTT. It specifies CASSKEGGNTEAFF.

J is TRBJ2-1 and V is TRBV11-3, with D unresolved. V was pared by 1 base and J by 7 bases, with 11 bases between. Germline loops: CDR1 SGHNT, CDR2 YENEEA. CDR3 length: 14 residues. The CDR3 sequence: CASSLGNFQNEQFF. The CDR3 DNA is TGTGCCAGCAGCTTAGGGAATTTTCAGAATGAGCAGTTCTTC.

The rearrangement uses TRBV20-1 and TRBJ2-7; TRBD2 matches 8 bases. The germline gives CDR1 DFQATT, CDR2 SNEGSKA (reference sequence). The ends lost 6 bases at V and 4 bases at J; junction bases unmatched: 11. The CDR3 extends over 14 amino acids. CDR3 residues: CSANPRGGIYEQYF. CDR3 in DNA: TGCAGTGCCAACCCCCGGGGGGGCATATACGAGCAGTACTTC.

This clonotype has a handful of counts. The rearrangement uses TRBV4-1 and TRBJ2-7; 10 bases align to TRBD2. Trimming cost V 0 bases and J 5 bases; bases outside gene matches: 7. The CDR3 loop spans 16 amino acids. Per germline, CDR1 MGHRA and CDR2 YSYEKL. CDR3 loop: CASSQDLLAGFNEQYF. In nucleotides, the CDR3 is TGCGCCAGCAGCCAAGATCTACTAGCGGGGTTCAACGAGCAGTACTTC.

This clonotype has just a few counts. V is TRBV20-1 and J is TRBJ1-2; D remains unclear. Between the trimmed V and J ends, which lost 3 bases and 2 bases, there was a span of 16 bases. CDR1 and CDR2 from the germline V gene are DFQATT and SNEGSKA (reference sequence). This CDR3 contains 15 residues. CDR3 sequence: CSARHPFSRNYGYTF. CDR3 nucleotides: TGCAGTGCTAGGCACCCCTTTTCCCGGAACTATGGCTACACCTTC.

The chain recombines TRBV7-8 with TRBJ1-1; 9 bases line up with TRBD1. The CDR3 length is 17 residues. Germline V gives CDR1 SGHVS, CDR2 FQNEAQ. Losses at the gene ends were 8 bases for V and 0 bases for J; bases not matched to a gene: 13. CDR3 nucleotides: TGTGCCAGCTTCCAAAGGGGACAGGGCCTTGTGAACACTGAAGCTTTCTTT. Translating gives CASFQRGQGLVNTEAFF.

This chain links TRBV15 with TRBJ2-5; perhaps TRBD1 as D (5 bases). The V end was cut by 8 bases, the J end by 3 bases, with 10 bases between. CDR3 length: 12 amino acids. Germline CDR1 is LNHNV and CDR2 is YYDKDF (reference sequence). The CDR3, as DNA: TGTGCCACCGGAACAGGTGAAGAGACCCAGTACTTC. Translated: CATGTGEETQYF.

Ten or more counts support this clonotype. V gene TRBV20-1 combines with J gene TRBJ2-7; 8 nucleotides line up with TRBD2. This CDR3 spans 13 amino acids. CDR1 and CDR2 (germline): DFQATT, SNEGSKA (reference sequence). The trim removed 6 bases at V and 4 bases at J, leaving 8 bases unmatched. The CDR3 bases are TGCAGTGCCCCGGGGGGGGGCGCATACGAGCAGTACTTC. Its translation is CSAPGGGAYEQYF.

The table lists this clonotype with a few counts. V gene TRBV20-1 combines with J gene TRBJ1-1; D ambiguous. V lost 6 bases and J lost 11, with 19 bases in between. CDR1 is DFQATT, CDR2 SNEGSKA, per germline (reference sequence). The CDR3 covers 12 residues. The CDR3 here is CSAYRADVRAFF. For the CDR3, the DNA is TGCAGTGCATACCGGGCCGACGTTCGGGCTTTCTTT.

Only a few counts were recorded for this clonotype. The rearrangement links TRBV4-3 to TRBJ2-2; the D gene is possibly TRBD1 (6 bases). Trimming removed 0 bases at V and 4 bases at J, with 9 bases between. The CDR3 length is 15 residues. CDR1 and CDR2 (germline): LGHNA, YSLEER. CDR3 sequence: CASSQEGAGTGELFF. The DNA of the CDR3 is TGCGCCAGCAGCCAAGAGGGGGCTGGCACCGGGGAGCTGTTTTTT.

This clonotype was picked up many times. The V and J genes are TRBV12-3 or TRBV12-4 and TRBJ1-1, with 9 bases that match TRBD1. V dropped 2 bases and J dropped 11; count of bases not matched to a gene: 6. The CDR3 contains 13 residues. CDR3 bases: TGTGCCAGCAGTTTACTGGGACAGGGACCCGCTTTCTTT. Amino acids: CASSLLGQGPAFF.

This chain uses TRBV30 with TRBJ2-1; 10 bases agree with TRBD2. With V trimmed by 5 bases and J by 8 bases, 12 bases remained unmatched. CDR3 length equals 15 residues. Germline V gives CDR1 GTSNPN, CDR2 SVGIG (reference sequence). The CDR3 here is CAWGGLAGVHDEQFF. As DNA, the CDR3 is TGTGCCTGGGGAGGGCTAGCGGGGGTGCACGATGAGCAGTTCTTC.

The V and J genes are TRBV7-9 and TRBJ2-1; the D call may be TRBD1 or TRBD2 (5 bases each). The germline CDR1 and CDR2 sequences are SEHNR and FQNEAQ (reference sequence). CDR3 length: 15 amino acids. Deletions cut 4 bases from V and 6 bases from J, with 16 bases between. The CDR3 sequence is CASSSRDGGSNEQFF. The CDR3 nucleotides are TGTGCCAGCAGCTCCAGGGATGGGGGATCCAATGAGCAGTTCTTC.

The rearrangement links TRBV6-5 to TRBJ1-1; no clear D. Germline loops: CDR1 MNHEY, CDR2 SVGAGI. CDR3 length equals 8 residues. DNA for the CDR3: TGTGTGAACACTGAAGCTTTCTTT. Amino acid sequence: CVNTEAFF.

This clonotype was found a few times. This sequence joins TRBV4-2 and TRBJ1-3, with D uncertain. V was trimmed by 1 base and J by 6 bases, leaving 1 base between them. This CDR3 is 11 amino acids long. Germline V gives CDR1 LGHNA, CDR2 YNFKEQ. The DNA for the CDR3 is TGTGCCAGCAGCCAAGTAAACACCATATATTTT. It yields the protein CASSQVNTIYF.